This TCR beta chain was captured by sequencing in a study of CD8+ T cells in alopecia areata (dated by TCRdb to the late 2010s). As for the study more broadly: The treated patients took part in an open-label pilot trial in which moderate-to-severe alopecia areata was treated with oral tofacitinib at 5 to 10 mg twice daily. Amplification of TCRbeta CDR3 regions was done by immunoSEQ multiplex PCR using 35 Vbeta forward primers and 13 Jbeta reverse primers. Disease severity in treated patients was measured with the SALT score, which quantifies the percentage of affected scalp surface area. The study used high-throughput TCRbeta sequencing to examine T cell clonal expansion in alopecia areata, in both the C3H/HeJ mouse model and human patients. Clonality in the scalp was compared among normal scalp (n=4), patchy alopecia areata scalp (n=8), and alopecia totalis/universalis scalp (n=8). Scalp tissue and sorted CD4+ and CD8+ peripheral blood T cells from patchy and totalis/universalis alopecia areata patients and from healthy controls were covered by human TCRbeta sequencing. Biopsies were taken from tofacitinib-treated patients at baseline and at 4 and 24 weeks of treatment, and a later scalp biopsy was taken in several of the tofacitinib-treated patients. RNA was extracted with the PAXgene miRNA kit for fixed scalp, the miRNeasy kit for PBMCs, and the RNeasy kit for mouse skin. Tofacitinib was given for 6 to 18 months, followed by 6 months of follow-up off drug to assess delayed response and recurrence. Study-wide conclusions, independent of this receptor: Scalp clonality and the number of expanded CD8+ clones among the top 100 scalp clones were significantly decreased by tofacitinib. Unlike mouse skin, where gammadelta T cells dominate, normal human skin contains resident alphabeta T cells that get sequenced too, which complicates analysis of the scalp TCR repertoire. Compared with normal scalp, lesional scalp, particularly in alopecia totalis/universalis, had higher clonality and more expanded CD8+ clones, which suggests antigenic drive. The treated cohort was small, with a single nonresponder, so links between baseline CD8+ expansion and response need larger studies. TCR sequences shared between patients were less clear than in mice, possibly partly because of HLA diversity in the patient population. Many expanded lesional clones were found to persist in scalp and blood during tofacitinib treatment, and relapse after treatment cessation may be partly explained by this persistence.

This clone was counted only a few times. This receptor's antigen is unknown. No much larger clone exists at a distance of one base, and base qualities are not known. The label giving this sample's time point can be read as: around 24 weeks on oral tofacitinib. What this sample's treatment or condition label stands for: oral pan-JAK inhibitor, 5-10 mg twice daily. Peripheral blood and lesional scalp punch biopsies were obtained from patients with alopecia areata. After PBMCs were isolated by density centrifugation and stained for CD3, CD4 and CD8, a FACSAria was used to sort CD4+ and CD8+ T cells. The library was obtained by the immunoSEQ multiplex PCR assay. RNA was extracted from all samples and reverse transcribed into cDNA as template for TCR sequencing. First-strand cDNA was synthesized using SuperScript III with a 2:1 mix of oligo-dT and random hexamers. A synthetic immune receptor repertoire was used to gauge amplification bias, and whatever bias remained was removed computationally. The authors' pipeline ran thus. After raw reads were preprocessed to remove errors, the CDR3 was defined following IMGT conventions as running from the conserved cysteine to phenylalanine. Clonality was computed as 1 minus the Shannon entropy, with the entropy normalized by log2 of the number of productive unique TCRs. Scalp TCRbeta sequences were cross-referenced with sorted blood CD4 and CD8 repertoires so that the CD4 or CD8 identity of scalp clones could be inferred. TCRdb provides this immuneACCESS table in a form limited to in-frame rearrangements. Some clones are lacking; in checked studies, under half of them reflect an unresolved V gene, and why the rest are absent is not known. The D gene and trimming were derived from the DNA, and the V and J assignments and clone size from that table. The sample table lists over 150,000 clones, around three fifths of them with a count of one. The ten top clones hold about 14% of the sample.

The trim is 3 bases for V and 4 bases for J, with a gap of 9 bases between the germline ends. From the cysteine through the phenylalanine, the CDR3 covers 14 amino acids. Only the CDR3 DNA stays, 42 bases, in frame from base 1. CDR1 and CDR2 were assigned from the germline V gene as SNHLY and FYNNEI. This receptor was taken from a human donor with alopecia areata. The source was CD4+ T cells sorted from blood, collected at week 24, from a patient treated with tofacitinib. The chain is encoded by TRBV2 joined to TRBJ2-2; the D gene is unclear. The CDR3 reads as follows: CASSEGTLTGELFF. The sequenced DNA is TGTGCCAGCAGTGAGGGAACCCTCACCGGGGAGCTGTTTTTT.